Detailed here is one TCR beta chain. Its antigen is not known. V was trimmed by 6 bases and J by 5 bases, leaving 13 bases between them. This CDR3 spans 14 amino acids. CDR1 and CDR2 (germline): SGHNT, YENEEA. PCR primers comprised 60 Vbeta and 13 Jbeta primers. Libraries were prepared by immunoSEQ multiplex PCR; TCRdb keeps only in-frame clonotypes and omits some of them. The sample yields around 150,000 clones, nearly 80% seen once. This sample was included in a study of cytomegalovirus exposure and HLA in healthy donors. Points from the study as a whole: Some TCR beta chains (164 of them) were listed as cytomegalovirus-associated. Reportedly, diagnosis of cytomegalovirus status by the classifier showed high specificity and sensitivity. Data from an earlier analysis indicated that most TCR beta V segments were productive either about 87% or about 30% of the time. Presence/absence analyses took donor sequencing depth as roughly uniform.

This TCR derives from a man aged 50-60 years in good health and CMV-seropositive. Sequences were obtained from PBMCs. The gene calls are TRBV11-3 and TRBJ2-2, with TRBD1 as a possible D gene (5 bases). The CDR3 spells CASSRGSGTGELFF. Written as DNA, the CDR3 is TGTGCCAGCAGTAGGGGCTCCGGAACCGGGGAGCTGTTTTTT.